The source of this T cell receptor (beta chain) is a study of blood T cell repertoires in COVID-19. Overall study: Collection of acute and convalescent COVID-19 samples took place in the United States, Italy and Spain. The analysed material was cDNA or gDNA that came from T cells, B-cell-depleted T cells, or PBMCs.

Original methodology: Amplification of reference gene primers was used by the study to estimate nucleated cell counts. Using immunoSEQ multiplex PCR, the repertoire was profiled, and TCRdb retains in-frame clones only, with some absent. The V and J calls and clone size come from that table; D and trimming were worked out from the DNA. The sample lists approximately 61,000 clones, 70% to 90% occurring once. The CDR3 covers 18 residues. V lost 5 bases and J lost 0; bases outside the gene matches: 7. From germline, CDR1 is MNHEY and CDR2 SMNVEV (reference sequence). The sample comprised peripheral blood. The sequence was collected from a human donor in a cohort sampled during active COVID-19. The V and J genes are TRBV27 and TRBJ2-2; 12 nucleotides align to TRBD2. The CDR3 here is CASSILAGGATNTGELFF. DNA for the CDR3: TGTGCCAGCAGTATACTAGCGGGAGGCGCCACGAACACCGGGGAGCTGTTTTTT.